This TCR beta chain appears in the sequencing data of a study of blood T cell repertoires in COVID-19. Study-level background: Acute and convalescent COVID-19 specimens originated in the United States, Italy and Spain. Sample material is recorded as cDNA or gDNA derived from T cells, B-cell-depleted T cells, or PBMCs.

In the source study's methods: Reference gene primer amplification gave estimated nucleated cell counts. The assay was immunoSEQ multiplex PCR, and TCRdb's table has in-frame clones only and misses some. V and J calls plus clone size are reproduced from that table; the DNA served to infer D and trimming. The sample lists 52,000 or so clones; roughly 90% were seen once. This clone occurred once. The CDR3 is 21 amino acids. Per the germline V gene, CDR1 is LGHNA and CDR2 is YNFKEQ. J gave up 2 bases and V 4 bases, and 17 bases lay outside the gene matches. This sequence was found in a man in his sixties with active COVID-19. The sequenced sample consisted of peripheral blood. The rearrangement joins TRBV4-2 to TRBJ2-6; 10 bases line up with TRBD1. CDR3 residues: CASSPLGGGQGMYPGANVLTF. As DNA, the CDR3 is TGTGCCAGCAGCCCCCTCGGGGGGGGACAGGGGATGTATCCTGGGGCCAACGTCCTGACTTTC.